This T cell receptor beta chain originates from a study of blood T cells in healthy people across ages. Across the study: Template switching caught about one barcoded beta molecule for each two T cells.

Overall study findings and caveats: Estimated diversity, derived from one million T cells, was regarded as an underestimate. Per million T cells, TCR beta diversity dropped roughly linearly as age increased.

The second PCR ran about 6 to 11 cycles with a sample-barcoded 5' primer and J-beta primers. Every sample gave at least 2.5 million paired-end reads containing CDR3. Each CDR3 protein gets one entry after TCRdb re-called the 5' RACE reads with MiXCR. This sample yields about 1,500,000 distinct CDR3 sequences, of which around two fifths are seen a single time; 7.9% belongs to the top ten. The sample holds a few counts of this clonotype. Its antigen is as yet unknown. The V gene's germline CDR1 is SGHTA and CDR2 FQGNSA. The V gene end was trimmed by 6 bases and the J gene end by 4 bases; junction bases not matched to a gene: 6. CDR3 length: 14 amino acids.

Sequencing used blood. V and J are TRBV7-2 and TRBJ1-5, with TRBD1 matching 7 bases. The source of this sequence is a young woman in good health. The CDR3 sequence is CASRPGTVNQPQHF. DNA of the CDR3: TGTGCCAGCAGACCCGGGACAGTTAATCAGCCCCAGCATTTT.